This T cell receptor beta chain emerged from a study of spatial heterogeneity in lung cancer (dated 2019 in TCRdb). Context from the whole study: More beta-chain than alpha-chain transcripts were consistently detected, likely reflecting higher beta-chain transcript abundance. In the raw uncorrected reads, each unique combination of TCR and UMI appeared on average more than ten times. In non-small cell lung cancer, the study quantitatively compared TCR alpha and beta repertoires across several tumor regions, matched nontumor lung, and blood. TCR repertoire features were related to nonsynonymous mutation counts determined by whole-exome sequencing of tumor tissue. At surgery, around 200 tumor regions, 63 to 70 matched nontumor lung samples and 50 to 60 PBMC samples were TCR-sequenced for both alpha and beta chains. Study-wide findings and limitations: Ubiquitous expanded tumor TCRs were detected in blood more often at tumor resection than at routine follow-up. Confirming at a functional level the hypothesis that regional TCRs recognize regional mutations was considered to require additional single-cell paired TCR alpha and beta sequencing.

Trimming removed 6 bases from V and 2 bases from J, leaving 2 bases between the germline ends. The CDR3 contains 10 residues, cysteine and phenylalanine counted. Only the CDR3 DNA is retained, 30 bases long and in frame from the first base. CDR1 is given as SNHLY and CDR2 as FYNNEI, both from the germline V gene. Library prep was done by 5' RACE. Sequencing used a NextSeq 500. In the TCR library protocol, a unique molecular identifier was attached to each TCR cDNA molecule so that PCR and sequencing errors could be corrected. Regarding the original processing steps: TCR identification, UMI-based error correction and CDR3 extraction were all carried out with Decombinator tools. Expanded TCRs were defined as those above a frequency of 2 per 1,000, corresponding to the top 1% of the tumor frequency distribution. Each repertoire was subsampled 100 times to 5,000 TCRs, after which Renyi diversity was computed with the R vegan package. CDR3 similarity networks were constructed using string-kernel similarity of amino acid triplets, with links drawn between CDR3s whose pairwise similarity was above 0.82. TCRdb's own reprocessing of the public reads used fastp at Q25 and MiXCR and kept productive beta chains. Rows are combined by CDR3 protein, so each entry shows the most common genes and DNA. Clone size and V and J calls follow TCRdb, not the original study. The sample records about 40,000 distinct CDR3 sequences, roughly 5.2% of which are singletons. Clones ranked in the top ten supply roughly 25% of the sample.

The time point label, read with the paper, signifies: sample taken at primary tumor resection. Samples were obtained from over 70 patients with early-stage, untreated non-small cell lung cancer from the lung TRACERx cohort. Whole RNA extracted from tumor and nontumor lung tissue, or from cryopreserved PBMC samples, was used for TCR sequencing without cell sorting. Only patients for whom sufficient RNA was available from at least two tumor regions were selected for TCR sequencing. The table lists this clonotype with many counts. Which antigen it targets is not known. Per-nucleotide qualities are absent, and no much larger clonotype sits a single base away.

This TCR was sampled from a female donor with early-stage non-small cell lung cancer. The material sequenced was PBMCs, taken at surgery. The V gene is TRBV2 and the J gene is TRBJ2-7, with the D gene too uncertain to name. The CDR3 reads CASRAYEQYF. The DNA sequence is as follows: TGTGCCAGCAGGGCCTACGAGCAGTACTTC.